The present entry profiles one T cell receptor (beta chain) with its context. The antigen remains undetermined. The data belong to a study of spatial heterogeneity in lung cancer. General observations from the study: Ubiquitous expanded tumor TCRs were seen in blood more at resection than at follow-up.

TCRdb re-called the 5' RACE reads through MiXCR, storing one row per CDR3 protein. Of 95,000 to 120,000 distinct CDR3 sequences in the sample, approximately 11% are singletons; the top ten hold about 24%. Time point in this sample: blood at routine non-recurrence follow-up after resection. The sample consisted of PBMCs, taken at follow-up. This clonotype was obtained from a female donor with early-stage non-small cell lung cancer.

Here the CDR3 reads CASSLAGSNIQYF. The CDR3 DNA reads as TGTGCCAGCAGCTTAGCTGGCTCCAACATTCAGTACTTC. The V gene is TRBV7-6, the J gene TRBJ2-4; D unresolved. V was trimmed by 0 bases and J by 7 bases, leaving 7 bases between them. Germline CDR1 and CDR2: SGHVS and FNYEAQ. The CDR3 consists of 13 residues.